The 11 T cell receptor beta chains presented below share a single source sample, sequenced in a study of shared clonotypes between healthy human individuals. Repertoires were generated with immunoSEQ multiplex PCR, while TCRdb's copy carries only in-frame clones and drops some. This table has roughly 2,300,000 clones, 85% to 95% appearing once. Sequenced material: naive CD4+ T cells from PBMCs. Subset given: CD45RA+ positively selected. All receptors derive from a man aged 18 to 29 in good health. Some clones in this sample may be carry-over from other donors' samples.

Concerning this clone itself: The sample has other DNA sequences that encode this CDR3 too. This sequence joins TRBV2 and TRBJ2-7; TRBD1 matches 11 bases. The CDR3 has 14 amino acids. Germline CDR1 SNHLY, CDR2 FYNNEI. J lost 2 bases, V lost 6 bases, and 3 bases had no gene match. This chain's CDR3 is CASSLGQGAYEQYF. In DNA, the CDR3 is TGTGCCAGCAGCCTGGGACAGGGGGCCTACGAGCAGTACTTC.

This clone was picked up one time. This chain links TRBV7-6 with TRBJ2-3; 10 bases map to TRBD1. The CDR3 is made up of 16 amino acids. The V gene's germline CDR1 is SGHVS and CDR2 FNYEAQ. Trimming cost V 4 bases and J 5 bases; bases outside gene matches: 9. DNA of the CDR3: TGTGCCAGCAGCTCACGTCCGGGACAGGGGATAGATACGCAGTATTTT. Its protein product is CASSSRPGQGIDTQYF.

The chain recombines TRBV5-4 with TRBJ2-7; TRBD1 matches at 9 bases. Germline V gene sequence: CDR1 SGHNT, CDR2 YYREEE (reference sequence). V lost 0 bases and J lost 0; bases outside the gene matches: 4. The CDR3 runs to 16 residues. DNA of the CDR3: TGTGCCAGCAGCTTGGCCAGGGGACAGGGCTCCTACGAGCAGTACTTC. Translating gives CASSLARGQGSYEQYF.

The rearrangement joins TRBV27 to TRBJ2-7; 7 nucleotides align to TRBD2. Germline V gives CDR1 MNHEY, CDR2 SMNVEV (reference sequence). The CDR3 consists of 15 residues. Trimming removed 2 bases from V and 6 bases from J; junction bases left unmatched: 10. Here the CDR3 DNA reads TGTGCCAGCAGTTTACGGGGGAGGGCCTTCTTCGAGCAGTACTTC. This translates into CASSLRGRAFFEQYF.

The chain couples TRBV28 to TRBJ2-7; 14 nucleotides match TRBD2. The V gene's germline CDR1 is MDHEN and CDR2 SYDVKM. The CDR3 consists of 15 residues. V trimming: 6 bases; J trimming: 6 bases; junction bases outside the gene matches: 7. CDR3 region: CASRSGTSGSGEQYF. The CDR3 DNA reads as TGTGCCAGCAGGTCCGGGACTAGCGGGAGTGGCGAGCAGTACTTC.

This chain uses TRBV6-5 with TRBJ1-3; D ambiguous. The CDR3 runs 15 residues. Germline V gene sequence: CDR1 MNHEY, CDR2 SVGAGI. V lost 7 bases and J lost 4, with 17 bases in between. The CDR3 DNA reads TGTGCCAGCACGGGAGATGGGAACCCGGGAAACACCATATATTTT. Protein product: CASTGDGNPGNTIYF.

The rearrangement links TRBV28 to TRBJ2-7, with D perhaps TRBD1 (5 bases). Germline V gives CDR1 MDHEN, CDR2 SYDVKM. CDR3 length equals 12 residues. V lost 10 bases, J lost 1 base, and 11 bases lay in between. The CDR3 loop is CATHRGSYEQYF. DNA of the CDR3: TGTGCCACCCATAGGGGATCCTACGAGCAGTACTTC.

V and J are TRBV5-4 and TRBJ1-1; D unresolved. Between the trimmed V and J ends, which lost 5 bases and 4 bases, there was a span of 18 bases. The CDR3 length is 15 residues. Germline V gene sequence: CDR1 SGHNT, CDR2 YYREEE (reference sequence). CDR3 in DNA: TGTGCCAGCAGTTCTGCGACATCCCCCGCCACTGAAGCTTTCTTT. Translation gives CASSSATSPATEAFF.

The count of this clone is one. The sample carries other DNA sequences with the same CDR3. V is TRBV25-1 and J is TRBJ1-2; D is perhaps TRBD1 (5 bases). In germline, CDR1 is MGHDK, CDR2 SYGVNS. V was cut by 2 bases and J by 2 bases, with 6 bases left in between. CDR3 length: 13 residues. CDR3 DNA sequence: TGTGCCAGCAGTGAACAGGGAAACTATGGCTACACCTTC. It specifies CASSEQGNYGYTF.

The chain recombines TRBV28 with TRBJ1-4; the D is unclear. This CDR3 spans 14 amino acids. Germline lookup yields CDR1 MDHEN and CDR2 SYDVKM. The germline V and J ends were trimmed by 8 bases and 5 bases, with 15 bases remaining between them. CDR3 amino acids: CASGVEALNEKLFF. The DNA of the CDR3 is TGTGCCAGCGGTGTTGAGGCCTTGAATGAAAAACTGTTTTTT. Based on the CDR3 plus reference TRBV28 and TRBJ1-4, the full variable domain is DVKVTQSSRYLVKRTGEKVFLECVQDMDHENMFWYRQDPGLGLRLIYFSYDVKMKEKGDIPEGYSVSREKKERFSLILESASTNQTSMYLCASGVEALNEKLFFGSGTQLSVL.

The chain uses TRBV5-6 and TRBJ1-1, with 9 bases that match TRBD1. Germline lookup yields CDR1 SGHDT and CDR2 YYEEEE. With 1 base clipped from V and 0 bases from J, the junction kept 7 bases outside the gene matches. This CDR3 has 17 amino acids. The CDR3 spells CASSLRSTGGMNTEAFF. As DNA, the CDR3 is TGTGCCAGCAGCTTGAGGAGTACAGGGGGCATGAACACTGAAGCTTTCTTT.